This T cell receptor beta chain was identified in a study of T cells in Graves' hyperthyroidism and ophthalmopathy. Study findings and constraints: With a median lead of approximately 6.4 months before onset, the model predicted ophthalmopathy.

No ophthalmopathy progression within 18 months constituted stable Graves' hyperthyroidism. This clonotype was picked up a small number of times. Its antigen is currently unknown. Amplified regions were TCR beta CDR3 sequences from RNA transcripts. The TCR CDR3 was amplified in a first-round RT-PCR using the HTBI primer set. TCRdb redid the calling of the multiplex PCR reads with MiXCR, one entry per CDR3 protein. The data hold 300,000 to 450,000 distinct CDR3 sequences, with 13% observed a single time. The CDR3 totals 13 residues. The germline V gene encodes CDR1 SQVTM and CDR2 ANQGSEA. Trimming cost V 4 bases and J 2 bases, with 11 bases left between them.

The sample comprised blood. The receptor comes from a woman between 18 and 30 years old with Graves' hyperthyroidism. V usage is TRBV29-1 and J usage is TRBJ1-2; a possible D gene is TRBD1 (6 bases). In DNA, the CDR3 is TGCAGCGTTGGAAGGGGACACAACTATGGCTACACCTTC. It encodes CSVGRGHNYGYTF.